Shown below are 25 T cell receptor beta chains from a single sample sequenced in a study of beta chain features in type 1 diabetes. Study-wide results and limits: People with Type 1 diabetes carried modestly yet significantly shorter TCRB CDR3s in all four CD4+ subsets.

Their specific antigens are unknown. Sequencing targeted expressed TCRB transcripts, as all isolated RNA had been reverse transcribed. Only in-frame clones appear in the TCRdb table, and some are missing; sequencing was by immunoSEQ multiplex PCR. The sample lists around 650,000 clones, roughly 12% occurring once. Sequences were obtained from naive CD4+ T cells from blood. Receptors were obtained from a man aged 30 to 39 with type 1 diabetes.

The chain combines TRBV7-9 with TRBJ1-1, with a possible D match to TRBD1 (6 bases). Germline CDR1 reads SEHNR; CDR2 reads FQNEAQ (reference sequence). V gave up 5 bases and J gave up 4 bases, with 14 bases separating them. The CDR3 loop spans 14 amino acids. This CDR3 is CASSLRDRFTEAFF. In nucleotides, the CDR3 is TGTGCCAGCAGCCTTCGAGACAGGTTCACTGAAGCTTTCTTT.

The chain couples TRBV29-1 to TRBJ2-5, with TRBD1 matching 11 bases. Looked up from germline, CDR1 is SQVTM and CDR2 is ANQGSEA. J was trimmed by 2 bases and V by 6 bases; bases with no gene match: 5. The CDR3 totals 14 residues. Written as DNA, the CDR3 is TGCAGCGTCGGGACAGGGGGAAGTCAAGAGACCCAGTACTTC. Translation: CSVGTGGSQETQYF.

The chain joins TRBV6-6 to TRBJ1-1; no clear D gene. V was shortened by 2 bases and J by 4 bases, with 2 bases between the two germline ends. The CDR3 contains 11 residues. Germline CDR1 reads MNHNY; CDR2 reads SVGAGI (reference sequence). The CDR3 DNA reads as TGTGCCAGCAGTTACGGCACTGAAGCTTTCTTT. This translates into CASSYGTEAFF.

A few counts support this clone. The chain recombines TRBV9 with TRBJ2-7; D remains ambiguous. The CDR3 loop spans 13 amino acids. V lost 0 bases, J lost 5 bases, and 9 bases lay in between. Germline V gives CDR1 SGDLS, CDR2 YYNGEE. The CDR3 DNA reads as TGTGCCAGCAGCGTAGGGGCAGGCAACGAGCAGTACTTC. This gives the protein CASSVGAGNEQYF.

The chain recombines TRBV25-1 with TRBJ1-5; the match to TRBD1 covers 10 bases. Germline CDR1 and CDR2: MGHDK and SYGVNS. J was trimmed by 4 bases and V by 6 bases; bases with no gene match: 3. The CDR3 is 14 amino acids. The DNA of the CDR3 is TGTGCCAGCAGCGGACAGGGGGGAAATCAGCCCCAGCATTTT. Amino acids: CASSGQGGNQPQHF.

This clone has just a few counts. This chain connects TRBV5-1 to TRBJ2-3; 8 bases are shared with TRBD2. This CDR3 region has 14 residues. Trimming at V came to 7 bases and at J to 3 bases, leaving 7 bases not matched to a gene. From germline, CDR1 is SGHRS and CDR2 YFSETQ. The CDR3 sequence: CASFWERETDTQYF. The CDR3, as DNA: TGCGCCAGCTTTTGGGAGCGGGAGACAGATACGCAGTATTTT.

The chain employs TRBV5-1 and TRBJ2-7, with D possibly TRBD1 on 6 matching bases. Germline lookup yields CDR1 SGHRS and CDR2 YFSETQ. V was pared by 4 bases and J by 3 bases, with 17 bases between. CDR3 length: 15 amino acids. CDR3 DNA: TGCGCCAGCAGCGCGACAGGATCCGCTTACTACGAGCAGTACTTC. Its protein product is CASSATGSAYYEQYF. Filled out from reference TRBV5-1 and TRBJ2-7, the complete variable domain reads KAGVTQTPRYLIKTRGQQVTLSCSPISGHRSVSWYQQTPGQGLQFLFEYFSETQRNKGNFPGRFSGRQFSNSRSEMNVSTLELGDSALYLCASSATGSAYYEQYFGPGTRLTVT.

The rearrangement uses TRBV4-2 and TRBJ1-2; D is uncertain. The length of the CDR3 is 14 residues. V dropped 2 bases and J dropped 0 bases, with 7 bases sitting between them. In germline, CDR1 is LGHNA, CDR2 YNFKEQ. The CDR3 here is CASSQTDPNYGYTF. CDR3 DNA: TGTGCCAGCAGCCAAACAGATCCTAACTATGGCTACACCTTC.

The genes are TRBV4-3 and TRBJ1-2, with D uncertain. CDR1 is LGHNA, CDR2 YSLEER, per germline. Trimming shortened V by 2 bases and J by 7 bases, and 20 bases separated the two germline ends. The CDR3 totals 16 residues. The DNA of the CDR3 is TGCGCCAGCAGCCAACTAACGGCCGCAGGAGGTAGTGGCTACACCTTC. It is translated as CASSQLTAAGGSGYTF.

Only a few counts were recorded for this clone. V is TRBV25-1 and J is TRBJ1-2; D call uncertain. The CDR3 is made up of 12 amino acids. In germline, CDR1 is MGHDK, CDR2 SYGVNS. V was trimmed by 6 bases and J by 7 bases, leaving 12 bases between them. Here the CDR3 reads CASSRELAGYTF. The DNA for the CDR3 is TGTGCCAGCAGCCGGGAATTGGCTGGCTACACCTTC.

The rearrangement links TRBV23-1 to TRBJ1-2; maybe TRBD1 (5 bases). TRBV23-1 has ORF status, its function being uncertain. V shed 4 bases and J shed 3 bases, with 12 bases lying between them. The CDR3 extends over 14 amino acids. The CDR3 sequence is CASSREQAYYGYTF. The CDR3 DNA sequence: TGCGCCAGCAGTCGGGAACAGGCCTACTATGGCTACACCTTC.

The rearrangement uses TRBV19 and TRBJ2-3; 9 bases map to TRBD2. Trimming took 4 bases from V and 4 from J; bases not matched to a gene: 6. The V gene's germline CDR1 is LNHDA and CDR2 SQIVND (reference sequence). This CDR3 comprises 15 residues. DNA of the CDR3: TGTGCCAGTAGTACGGGACTAGCTGGGGCAGATACGCAGTATTTT. Residues: CASSTGLAGADTQYF.

This clone showed up just a few times. The chain uses TRBV7-9 and TRBJ2-7, with TRBD1 identical over 10 bases. The germline gives CDR1 SEHNR, CDR2 FQNEAQ (reference sequence). V lost 5 bases and J lost 6; bases outside the gene matches: 10. The CDR3 spans 15 residues. CDR3 sequence reads: CASSTNRDRGSEQYF. The CDR3 bases are TGTGCCAGCAGCACAAACCGGGACAGGGGAAGCGAGCAGTACTTC.

The V gene is TRBV5-1, the J gene TRBJ1-5, with a tentative D call TRBD1 (5 bases). The ends were cut back, 3 bases at V and 10 bases at J, with 14 bases in the middle. CDR3 size: 13 residues. Germline assignment: CDR1 SGHRS and CDR2 YFSETQ. The CDR3 loop reads CASSSGDGGPQHF. The CDR3 DNA reads as TGCGCCAGCAGCTCGGGAGATGGGGGACCCCAGCATTTT.

This clone has only a few counts. Here the CDR3 DNA reads TGTGCCAGCAGTTCCCCCGGGGGGTCCAACTATGGCTACACCTTC. Protein sequence: CASSSPGGSNYGYTF. The chain couples TRBV28 to TRBJ1-2, with a weak D call TRBD1 (5 bases). CDR1 and CDR2 from the germline V gene are MDHEN and SYDVKM. This CDR3 is 15 amino acids long. V lost 4 bases, J lost 2 bases, and 14 bases lay in between.

The gene calls are TRBV27 and TRBJ2-3; D could derive from TRBD1 or TRBD2 (5 bases each). Trimming stripped 3 bases from V and 4 bases from J, with 14 bases between. CDR1 and CDR2 from the germline V gene are MNHEY and SMNVEV (reference sequence). There are 15 residues in the CDR3. CDR3 nucleotide sequence: TGTGCCAGCAGTTTCGTGGCAGGGAGTTCAGATACGCAGTATTTT. Amino acid sequence: CASSFVAGSSDTQYF.

This clone occurred a few times. The CDR3 protein is CASSYGTVGMDTEAFF. CDR3 nucleotides: TGTGCCAGCAGTTACGGGACAGTTGGAATGGACACTGAAGCTTTCTTT. This chain connects TRBV6-5 to TRBJ1-1, with TRBD1 identical over 7 bases. The CDR3 spans 16 residues. CDR1 and CDR2 from the germline V gene are MNHEY and SVGAGI. V shed 2 bases and J 3 bases; nucleotides not matched to a gene: 9.

In its sample, this clone was seen a few times. The J gene is TRBJ1-2, the V gene TRBV14; tentatively, D is TRBD1 (6 bases). CDR1 is SGHDN, CDR2 FVKESK, per germline. The CDR3 contains 15 residues. Trimming removed 5 bases at V and 4 bases at J, with 17 bases between. CDR3 protein: CASSKKGESSYGYTF. The CDR3 DNA reads as TGTGCCAGCAGCAAAAAGGGGGAGTCCTCCTATGGCTACACCTTC.

This chain links TRBV4-3 with TRBJ1-4, with 10 bases matching TRBD1. The J segment lost 7 bases and the V segment lost 3 bases, leaving 5 bases of the junction unmatched. The CDR3 runs 15 residues. Germline CDR1 and CDR2: LGHNA and YSLEER. In nucleotides, the CDR3 is TGCGCCAGCAGCCAGGCCGGGACAGGGGCTGAAAAACTGTTTTTT. Amino acid sequence: CASSQAGTGAEKLFF.

The table lists this clone with a few counts. The genes are TRBV9 and TRBJ2-3; no firm D call. From germline, CDR1 is SGDLS and CDR2 YYNGEE. Trimming stripped 1 base from V and 4 bases from J, with 7 bases between. This CDR3 has 13 amino acids. Here the CDR3 reads CASSVMLADTQYF. As DNA, the CDR3 is TGTGCCAGCAGCGTAATGCTGGCAGATACGCAGTATTTT. Variable domain in full (rest from reference TRBV9 and TRBJ2-3): DSGVTQTPKHLITATGQRVTLRCSPRSGDLSVYWYQQSLDQGLQFLIQYYNGEERAKGNILERFSAQQFPDLHSELNLSSLELGDSALYFCASSVMLADTQYFGPGTRLTVL.

V and J are TRBV14 and TRBJ1-2; tentatively, D is TRBD1 (5 bases). Trimming stripped 1 base from V and 5 bases from J, with 11 bases between. Germline V gene lookup returns CDR1 SGHDN and CDR2 FVKESK. The CDR3 totals 14 residues. CDR3 nucleotides: TGTGCCAGCAGCCAAGCTCGGGGGTTGTATGGCTACACCTTC. It encodes CASSQARGLYGYTF. Full variable domain (missing parts from reference TRBV14 and TRBJ1-2): EAGVTQFPSHSVIEKGQTVTLRCDPISGHDNLYWYRRVMGKEIKFLLHFVKESKQDESGMPNNRFLAERTGGTYSTLKVQPAELEDSGVYFCASSQARGLYGYTFGSGTRLTVV.

The rearrangement uses TRBV30 and TRBJ1-6; D not resolved. The length of the CDR3 is 14 residues. The V gene's germline CDR1 is GTSNPN and CDR2 SVGIG (reference sequence). Trimming shortened V by 0 bases and J by 5 bases, and 8 bases separated the two germline ends. CDR3 sequence: CAWSVSRDNSPLHF. The CDR3 bases are TGTGCCTGGAGTGTATCCAGAGATAATTCACCCCTCCACTTT.

This clone appeared a few times. V is TRBV30 and J is TRBJ2-6; D is unresolved. This CDR3 is 13 amino acids long. The germline V and J ends were trimmed by 2 bases and 9 bases, with 11 bases remaining between them. Germline-derived CDR1 and CDR2 are GTSNPN and SVGIG (reference sequence). This CDR3 is CAWSTGRRNVLTF. The CDR3 nucleotides are TGTGCCTGGAGTACCGGACGGCGCAACGTCCTGACTTTC. The full variable domain, its missing parts supplied by reference TRBV30 and TRBJ2-6, is SQTIHQWPATLVQPVGSPLSLECTVEGTSNPNLYWYRQAAGRGLQLLFYSVGIGQISSEVPQNLSASRPQDRQFILSSKKLLLSDSGFYLCAWSTGRRNVLTFGAGSRLTVL.

In the case of this clone: Other DNA sequences in the sample encode the same CDR3. The V and J genes are TRBV29-1 and TRBJ1-2; D not certain. This CDR3 has 10 residues. Germline V gene sequence: CDR1 SQVTM, CDR2 ANQGSEA. V lost 3 bases to trimming and J lost 4 bases, with 3 bases between them. The CDR3 DNA sequence: TGCAGCGTTGAGGGCTATGGCTACACCTTC. Translated, it gives CSVEGYGYTF.

Concerning this clone: Other DNA sequences from this sample encode an identical CDR3 as well. The chain couples TRBV7-9 to TRBJ1-5; 8 bases line up with TRBD1. This CDR3 comprises 13 residues. V dropped 3 bases and J dropped 5; count of bases not matched to a gene: 0. From germline, CDR1 is SEHNR and CDR2 FQNEAQ (reference sequence). CDR3 sequence: CASSLTGDQPQHF. CDR3 in DNA: TGTGCCAGCAGCTTGACAGGGGATCAGCCCCAGCATTTT.